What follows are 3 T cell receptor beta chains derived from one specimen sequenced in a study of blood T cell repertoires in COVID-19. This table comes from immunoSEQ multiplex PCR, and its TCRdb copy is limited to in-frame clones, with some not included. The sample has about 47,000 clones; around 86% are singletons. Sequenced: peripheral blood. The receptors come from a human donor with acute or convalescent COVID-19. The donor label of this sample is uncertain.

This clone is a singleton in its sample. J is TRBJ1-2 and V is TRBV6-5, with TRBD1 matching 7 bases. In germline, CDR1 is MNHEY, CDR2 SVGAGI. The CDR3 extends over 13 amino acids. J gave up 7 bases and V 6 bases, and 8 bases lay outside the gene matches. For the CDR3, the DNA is TGTGCCAGCAGGCCCACAGGGGAAAGTGGCTACACCTTC. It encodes CASRPTGESGYTF.

The DNA for the CDR3 is TGTGCCAGCAGCTTAGCAGGGGGCGGCCATGGCTACACCTTC. It translates to CASSLAGGGHGYTF. V and J are TRBV7-8 and TRBJ1-2; 7 bases line up with TRBD1. Per the germline V gene, CDR1 is SGHVS and CDR2 is FQNEAQ. This CDR3 comprises 14 residues. Trimming removed 0 bases from V and 6 bases from J; junction bases left unmatched: 4.

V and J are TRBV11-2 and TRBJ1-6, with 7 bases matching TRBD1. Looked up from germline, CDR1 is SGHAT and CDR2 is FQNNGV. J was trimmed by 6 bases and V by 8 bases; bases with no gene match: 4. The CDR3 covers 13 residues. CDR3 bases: TGTGCCAGCGGGGGACAGTTTAATTCACCCCTCCACTTT. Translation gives CASGGQFNSPLHF. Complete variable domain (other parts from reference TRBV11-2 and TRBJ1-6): EAGVAQSPRYKIIEKRQSVAFWCNPISGHATLYWYQQILGQGPKLLIQFQNNGVVDDSQLPKDRFSAERLKGVDSTLKIQPAKLEDSAVYLCASGGQFNSPLHFGNGTRLTVT.